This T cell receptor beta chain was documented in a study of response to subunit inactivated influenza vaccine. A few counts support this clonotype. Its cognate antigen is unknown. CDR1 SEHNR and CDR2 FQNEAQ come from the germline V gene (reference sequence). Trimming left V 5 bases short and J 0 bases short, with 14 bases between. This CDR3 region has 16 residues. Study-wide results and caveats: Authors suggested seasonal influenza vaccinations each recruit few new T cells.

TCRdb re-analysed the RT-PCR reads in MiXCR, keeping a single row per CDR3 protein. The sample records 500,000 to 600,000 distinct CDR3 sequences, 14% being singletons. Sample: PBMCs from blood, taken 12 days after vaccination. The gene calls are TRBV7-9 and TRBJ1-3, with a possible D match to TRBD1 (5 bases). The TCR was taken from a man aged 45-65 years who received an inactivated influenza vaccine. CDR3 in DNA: TGTGCCAGCAGCAACTCGGGACTGGACTCTGGAAACACCATATATTTT. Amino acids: CASSNSGLDSGNTIYF.